The 18 T cell receptor beta chains in this list originate from one sample, sequenced in a study of blood T cell repertoires in COVID-19. Generated by immunoSEQ multiplex PCR, the TCRdb table keeps only in-frame clones and is missing some. The table lists a few hundred thousand clones, about 80% of them singletons. The sequencing input was PBMCs or T cells enriched from blood (not recorded which). The receptors were gathered from a middle-aged woman with acute COVID-19.

This clone was picked up a small number of times. The chain carries TRBV9 and TRBJ2-7; TRBD1 matches 8 bases. Losses at the gene ends were 8 bases for V and 6 bases for J; bases not matched to a gene: 4. Germline V lookup: CDR1 SGDLS, CDR2 YYNGEE. The CDR3 loop spans 11 amino acids. CDR3: CASGQGSEQYF. The CDR3 DNA sequence: TGTGCCAGTGGACAGGGAAGCGAGCAGTACTTC.

This clone was recorded a few times. The gene calls are TRBV24-1 and TRBJ2-1; TRBD1 matches at 11 bases. J lost 4 bases, V lost 8 bases, and 6 bases had no gene match. CDR3 length: 15 residues. CDR1 KGHDR and CDR2 SFDVKD come from the germline V gene. CDR3 DNA sequence: TGTGCCACCATGGGGACAGGGGGTTTTTACAATGAGCAGTTCTTC. Translation: CATMGTGGFYNEQFF.

The genes are TRBV5-4 and TRBJ2-1; weak D call: TRBD1 (5 bases). This CDR3 region has 14 residues. Germline CDR1 reads SGHNT; CDR2 reads YYREEE (reference sequence). Trimming removed 7 bases from V and 3 bases from J, with 14 bases in between. The CDR3 DNA reads TGTGCCAGCCAATCTGGGGCGGACTACAATGAGCAGTTCTTC. It specifies CASQSGADYNEQFF.

This clone was counted only a few times. The V and J genes are TRBV5-4 and TRBJ2-3; 9 bases agree with TRBD2. The CDR3 contains 17 residues. The germline V gene encodes CDR1 SGHNT and CDR2 YYREEE (reference sequence). Germline trimming cut 4 bases from V and 4 bases from J; bases unmatched to any gene: 13. The CDR3 is CASSTPLRGGASDTQYF. CDR3 DNA sequence: TGTGCCAGCAGCACCCCGCTCCGCGGGGGGGCATCAGATACGCAGTATTTT. The full variable domain, rest sourced from reference TRBV5-4 and TRBJ2-3, is ETGVTQSPTHLIKTRGQQVTLRCSSQSGHNTVSWYQQALGQGPQFIFQYYREEENGRGNFPPRFSGLQFPNYSSELNVNALELDDSALYLCASSTPLRGGASDTQYFGPGTRLTVL.

This clone came up once. J is TRBJ1-1 and V is TRBV3-1 (or the pseudogene TRBV3-2); 7 bases match TRBD1. Germline values: CDR1 LGHDT, CDR2 YNNKEL (reference sequence). Trimming took 1 base from V and 11 from J; bases not matched to a gene: 7. The CDR3 is made up of 13 amino acids. CDR3: CASSQGQARGAFF. The CDR3 DNA sequence: TGTGCCAGCAGCCAAGGACAGGCCAGGGGGGCTTTCTTT.

The chain recombines TRBV19 with TRBJ1-1; D is unclear. V was pared by 5 bases and J by 0 bases, with 10 bases between. Germline loops: CDR1 LNHDA, CDR2 SQIVND (reference sequence). The CDR3 length is 14 residues. The CDR3 is CASSHSQMNTEAFF. Written as DNA, the CDR3 is TGTGCCAGTAGTCACAGCCAAATGAACACTGAAGCTTTCTTT.

V gene TRBV18 combines with J gene TRBJ2-1, with 7 bases lining up with TRBD1. Germline values: CDR1 KGHSH, CDR2 LQKENI. V dropped 8 bases and J dropped 4; count of bases not matched to a gene: 5. The CDR3 totals 13 residues. DNA for the CDR3: TGTGCCAGCGCGGCAGGGGGATACAATGAGCAGTTCTTC. Encoded protein: CASAAGGYNEQFF.

A word on this clone: A much larger clone differs by one base, so this may be a read error. This chain connects TRBV6-2 or TRBV6-3 to TRBJ2-1, with no clear D. The germline gives CDR1 MNHEY, CDR2 SVGEGT. The CDR3 has 11 residues. V was shortened by 5 bases and J by 4 bases, with 3 bases between the two germline ends. CDR3 bases: TGTGCCAGCAGTCCATACAATGAGCAGTTCTTC. Translating it yields CASSPYNEQFF.

The J gene is TRBJ1-1, the V gene TRBV7-8; a weak D match, TRBD1 (5 bases). The CDR3 spans 14 residues. The V gene's germline CDR1 is SGHVS and CDR2 FQNEAQ. Trimming left V 2 bases short and J 6 bases short, with 13 bases between. The CDR3 here is CASSLSQGGSEAFF. The CDR3 DNA follows: TGTGCCAGCAGCTTAAGCCAGGGTGGGTCTGAAGCTTTCTTT.

This clone was recorded a few times. This chain uses TRBV19 with TRBJ1-5, with D maybe TRBD1 (5 bases). The germline CDR1 and CDR2 sequences are LNHDA and SQIVND (reference sequence). There are 16 residues in the CDR3. With 5 bases removed from V and 6 bases from J, the gap between germline ends came to 20 bases. The CDR3 bases are TGTGCCAGTAGTTCCTCCTCGCGGAGGGGCGGTCAGCCCCAGCATTTT. Translation: CASSSSSRRGGQPQHF.

The genes are TRBV4-2 and TRBJ2-3; 8 nucleotides line up with TRBD1. The junction had 0 bases not matched to a gene; V was cut back by 3 bases and J by 1 base. Germline V gene lookup returns CDR1 LGHNA and CDR2 YNFKEQ. This CDR3 region has 14 residues. Written as DNA, the CDR3 is TGTGCCAGCAGCCAGACAGGGGGCACAGATACGCAGTATTTT. Translating it yields CASSQTGGTDTQYF.

The chain uses TRBV7-2 and TRBJ1-5, with D unclear. Germline V gene data show CDR1 as SGHTA and CDR2 as FQGNSA. Between the trimmed V and J ends, which lost 2 bases and 0 bases, there was a span of 5 bases. CDR3 length: 14 amino acids. The CDR3 sequence is CASSLFYSNQPQHF. CDR3 nucleotide sequence: TGTGCCAGCAGCTTATTCTATAGCAATCAGCCCCAGCATTTT. Looking up the rest from reference TRBV7-2 and TRBJ1-5 gives the full variable domain: GAGVSQSPSNKVTEKGKDVELRCDPISGHTALYWYRQSLGQGLEFLIYFQGNSAPDKSGLPSDRFSAERTGGSVSTLTIQRTQQEDSAVYLCASSLFYSNQPQHFGDGTRLSIL.

This clone is a singleton in its sample. The V gene is TRBV9, the J gene TRBJ1-3; D perhaps matches TRBD1 (6 bases). V lost 2 bases, J lost 6 bases, and 9 bases lay in between. The germline gives CDR1 SGDLS, CDR2 YYNGEE. The CDR3 is 13 amino acids. CDR3 in amino acids: CASSVTGTNTIYF. The CDR3 coding sequence is TGTGCCAGCAGCGTCACAGGGACAAACACCATATATTTT.

The V call is TRBV4-3, the J call TRBJ1-1; TRBD1 matches 7 bases. The CDR3 extends over 13 amino acids. Trimming at V came to 6 bases and at J to 0 bases, leaving 1 base not matched to a gene. The germline V gene encodes CDR1 LGHNA and CDR2 YSLEER. CDR3 bases: TGCGCCAGCAGACAGGGGTTGAACACTGAAGCTTTCTTT. Its protein product is CASRQGLNTEAFF.

The DNA for the CDR3 is TGTGCCAGCAGTCTCGGGCCCGATTGGACTAGCGGGAGTTTCCACATCGAGGATGAGCAGTTCTTC. As protein: CASSLGPDWTSGSFHIEDEQFF. The chain recombines TRBV28 with TRBJ2-1; 13 bases map to TRBD2. The CDR3 extends over 22 amino acids. J gave up 8 bases and V 5 bases, and 27 bases lay outside the gene matches. Germline CDR1 MDHEN, CDR2 SYDVKM.

The chain links TRBV18 to TRBJ2-7; 9 nucleotides align to TRBD1. The J segment lost 3 bases and the V segment lost 5 bases, leaving 2 bases of the junction unmatched. This CDR3 spans 13 amino acids. Per germline, CDR1 KGHSH and CDR2 LQKENI. For the CDR3, the DNA is TGTGCCAGCTCAGAGGGACAGGGCTACGAGCAGTACTTC. Protein sequence: CASSEGQGYEQYF.

The chain recombines TRBV24-1 with TRBJ2-5, with 9 bases lining up with TRBD1. Looked up from germline, CDR1 is KGHDR and CDR2 is SFDVKD. V lost 4 bases, J lost 1 base, and 6 bases stayed unmatched. This CDR3 region has 16 residues. Here the CDR3 DNA reads TGTGCCACCAGTGAGTCCGGGACAGGGCTCCAAGAGACCCAGTACTTC. It is translated as CATSESGTGLQETQYF.

The rearrangement links TRBV18 to TRBJ2-7, with TRBD1 as a possible D gene (6 bases). The V and J ends lost 3 bases and 2 bases respectively, with 14 bases between them. CDR3 length: 15 residues. Germline V gives CDR1 KGHSH, CDR2 LQKENI. The CDR3 here is CASSPPPGTPYEQYF. The CDR3 nucleotides are TGTGCCAGCTCACCCCCCCCCGGGACACCCTACGAGCAGTACTTC.